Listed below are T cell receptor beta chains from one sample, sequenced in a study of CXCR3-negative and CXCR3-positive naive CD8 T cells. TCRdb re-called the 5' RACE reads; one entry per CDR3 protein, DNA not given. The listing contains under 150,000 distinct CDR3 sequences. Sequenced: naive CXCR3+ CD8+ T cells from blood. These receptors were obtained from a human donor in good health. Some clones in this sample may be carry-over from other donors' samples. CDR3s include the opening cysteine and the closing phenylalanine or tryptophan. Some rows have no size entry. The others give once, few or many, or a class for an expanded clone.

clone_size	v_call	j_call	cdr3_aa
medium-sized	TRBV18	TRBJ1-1	CASSPSEAEAFF
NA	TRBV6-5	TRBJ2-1	CASSPQSGRPDEQFF
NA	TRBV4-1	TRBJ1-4	CASSQDRTYFATNEKLFF
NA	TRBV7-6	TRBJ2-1	CASSLLLLNEQFF
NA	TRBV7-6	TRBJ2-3	CASSLAGGGGTDTQYF
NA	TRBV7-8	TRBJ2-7	CASSLARGGSAYEQYF
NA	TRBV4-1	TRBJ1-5	CASSDRTATNGLHF
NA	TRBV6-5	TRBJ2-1	CASSYSNPSSWLAGAWGNEQFF
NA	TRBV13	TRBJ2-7	CASSPQEGTYEQYF
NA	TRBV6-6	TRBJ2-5	CASSYSGQETQYF
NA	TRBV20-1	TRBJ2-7	CSARDLIGSYEQYF
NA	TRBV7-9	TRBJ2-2	CASSLLAPTGELFF
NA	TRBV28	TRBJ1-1	CASSSRQGGTEAFF
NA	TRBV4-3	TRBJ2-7	CASSQDRSRGYEQYF
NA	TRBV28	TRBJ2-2	CASSLLDLNTGELFF
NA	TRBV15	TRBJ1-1	CATSSRGITEAFF
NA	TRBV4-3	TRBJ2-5	CASSSRMVAGGQETQYF
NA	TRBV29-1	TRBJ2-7	CSVDGGTRYEQYF
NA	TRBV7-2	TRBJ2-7	CASSRKDRTIGGEQYF
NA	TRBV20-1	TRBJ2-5	CSASRIPGLAGGPETQYF
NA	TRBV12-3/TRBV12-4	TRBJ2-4	CASSLVRDRQGRNIQYF
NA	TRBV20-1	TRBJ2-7	CSAPLGTGSDGQYF
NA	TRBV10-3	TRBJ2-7	CAISDNPQPYEQYF
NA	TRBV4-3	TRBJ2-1	CASSQDRFAGEYNEQFF
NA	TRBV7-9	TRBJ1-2	CASSFDSTGGGYGYTF
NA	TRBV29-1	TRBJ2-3	CSVEVARDRTLVPDTQYF
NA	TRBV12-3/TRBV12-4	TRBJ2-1	CASSPSLGSGNEQFF
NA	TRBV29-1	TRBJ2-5	CSVEAYQETQYF
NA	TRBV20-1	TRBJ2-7	CSAPDRDRPHYEQYF
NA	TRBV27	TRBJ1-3	CASSFTGQSDALRSWGDTIYF
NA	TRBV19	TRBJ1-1	CASSSQGARTEAFF
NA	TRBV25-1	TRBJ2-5	CASSEYGGEETQYF
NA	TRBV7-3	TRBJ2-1	CASSLTGELRHEQFF
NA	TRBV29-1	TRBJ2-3	CSVSKGQYTDTQYF
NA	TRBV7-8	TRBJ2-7	CASSPAGTGTYEQYF
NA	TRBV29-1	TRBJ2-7	CSVLGSYEQYF
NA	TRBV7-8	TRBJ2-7	CASSLVGRSPYEQYF
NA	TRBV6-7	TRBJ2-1	CASSYSNRGTVYNEQFF
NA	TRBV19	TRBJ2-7	CASSIVGTGYFYEQYF
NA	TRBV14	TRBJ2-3	CASSLLAGVTDTQYF
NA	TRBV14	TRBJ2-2	CARPPGGRNTGELFF
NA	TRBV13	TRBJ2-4	CASSYTLDGGGLAKNIQYF
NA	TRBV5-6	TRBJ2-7	CASSFTSGSPWGHEQYF
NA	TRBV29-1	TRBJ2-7	CSVTTGGPYEQYF
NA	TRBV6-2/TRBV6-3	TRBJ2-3	CASSYFGGAGGTQYF
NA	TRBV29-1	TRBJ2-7	CSAVAGHISYEQYF
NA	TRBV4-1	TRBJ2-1	CASRTTSGGTQGFF
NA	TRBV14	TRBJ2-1	CASSQRQVLGEQFF
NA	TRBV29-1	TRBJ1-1	CSVEGAGTEAFF
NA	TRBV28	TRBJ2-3	CASSLWTPNTDTQYF
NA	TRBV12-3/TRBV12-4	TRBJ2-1	CASSLAGDIWDEQFF
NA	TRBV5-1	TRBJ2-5	CASSSRQGAFLRETQYF
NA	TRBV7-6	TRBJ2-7	CASSLDGVISPYEQYF
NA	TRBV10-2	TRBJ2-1	CASSVQAGAYNEQFF
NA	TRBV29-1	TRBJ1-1	CSVPPGQGPPAAFF
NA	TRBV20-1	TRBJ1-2	CSARDPAGGYTF
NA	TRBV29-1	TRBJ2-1	CSVRLFDNEQFF